The 15 T cell receptor beta chains listed next were all sequenced from one sample in a study of cytomegalovirus exposure and HLA in healthy donors. PCR was performed using 60 Vbeta and 13 Jbeta primers. TCRdb's copy holds only in-frame clones and misses some; the assay was immunoSEQ multiplex PCR. The table shows fewer than 250,000 clones, with around 86% occurring only once. Source material: PBMCs. The source is a woman between 50 and 59 years old in good health and CMV-seropositive.

The V gene is TRBV4-2, the J gene TRBJ1-5; 9 nucleotides align to TRBD1. V gave up 0 bases and J gave up 7 bases; unmatched junction bases: 7. The CDR3 is 16 amino acids. The germline CDR1 and CDR2 sequences are LGHNA and YNFKEQ. The CDR3 nucleotides are TGTGCCAGCAGCCAAGACCGGACAGGGGTCGTCCAGCCCCAGCATTTT. It specifies CASSQDRTGVVQPQHF.

The V call is TRBV2, the J call TRBJ1-5; a possible D gene is TRBD1 (6 bases). CDR3 size: 15 residues. The V and J ends lost 2 bases and 9 bases respectively, with 17 bases between them. Germline assignment: CDR1 SNHLY and CDR2 FYNNEI. The CDR3 loop is CASSEPRGQDLPQHF. The CDR3 DNA follows: TGTGCCAGCAGTGAACCGCGGGGGCAAGACTTGCCCCAGCATTTT.

This CDR3 is CASDTWPSNQPQHF. Written as DNA, the CDR3 is TGTGCCAGCGATACGTGGCCTAGCAATCAGCCCCAGCATTTT. This chain joins TRBV6-6 and TRBJ1-5; D is ambiguous. CDR3 length equals 14 residues. Deletions cut 8 bases from V and 0 bases from J, with 11 bases between. Germline CDR1 reads MNHNY; CDR2 reads SVGAGI (reference sequence).

The rearrangement links TRBV29-1 to TRBJ2-2; no firm D call. The V and J ends lost 7 bases and 2 bases respectively, with 5 bases between them. The germline V gene encodes CDR1 SQVTM and CDR2 ANQGSEA. This CDR3 has 11 residues. In nucleotides, the CDR3 is TGCAGCGCAGAAAACACCGGGGAGCTGTTTTTT. Its translation is CSAENTGELFF.

The CDR3 reads CASSEKRDTQYF. The CDR3 DNA follows: TGTGCCAGCAGCGAAAAGAGAGATACGCAGTATTTT. The chain joins TRBV6-1 to TRBJ2-3; D not certain. The CDR3 spans 12 residues. From germline, CDR1 is MNHNS and CDR2 SASEGT. V lost 6 bases to trimming and J lost 5 bases, with 9 bases between them.

V is TRBV11-3 and J is TRBJ2-7, with 8 bases that match TRBD1. This CDR3 region has 14 residues. Germline trimming cut 5 bases from V and 2 bases from J; bases unmatched to any gene: 5. Per the germline V gene, CDR1 is SGHNT and CDR2 is YENEEA. In DNA, the CDR3 is TGTGCCAGCAGCGCCAGGGGGCCCCCCTACGAGCAGTACTTC. Translated, it gives CASSARGPPYEQYF.

This clone has only one observation. The chain employs TRBV5-1 and TRBJ1-1; D is unclear. The V and J ends lost 4 bases and 1 base respectively, with 8 bases between them. Germline assignment: CDR1 SGHRS and CDR2 YFSETQ. CDR3 size: 13 residues. The CDR3 bases are TGCGCCAGCAGCCCACTGTGGAACACTGAAGCTTTCTTT. It specifies CASSPLWNTEAFF.

This rearrangement joins TRBV2 to TRBJ1-4; D remains ambiguous. Trimming shortened V by 5 bases and J by 7 bases, and 11 bases separated the two germline ends. The CDR3 length is 13 residues. CDR1 SNHLY and CDR2 FYNNEI come from the germline V gene. Here the CDR3 DNA reads TGTGCCAGCAGTAAGTCCCGGGGTGAAAAACTGTTTTTT. As protein: CASSKSRGEKLFF.

The J gene is TRBJ2-7, the V gene TRBV5-1; D possibly corresponds to TRBD2 (5 bases). Germline V gene data show CDR1 as SGHRS and CDR2 as YFSETQ. V lost 2 bases to trimming and J lost 7 bases, with 16 bases between them. CDR3 size: 14 residues. CDR3: CASSFRVGGSEQYF. CDR3 coding DNA: TGCGCCAGCAGCTTTAGGGTGGGTGGGAGTGAGCAGTACTTC. The variable domain in full, with the rest retrieved from reference TRBV5-1 and TRBJ2-7, is KAGVTQTPRYLIKTRGQQVTLSCSPISGHRSVSWYQQTPGQGLQFLFEYFSETQRNKGNFPGRFSGRQFSNSRSEMNVSTLELGDSALYLCASSFRVGGSEQYFGPGTRLTVT.

This clone was recorded once. The J gene is TRBJ2-5, the V gene TRBV5-1; maybe TRBD1 (6 bases). Germline V gene lookup returns CDR1 SGHRS and CDR2 YFSETQ. Trimming took off 7 bases at V and 5 bases at J, with 12 bases between the two ends. The CDR3 contains 12 residues. The DNA of the CDR3 is TGCGCCAGCCCACAGGGAGTCGAGACCCAGTACTTC. This encodes CASPQGVETQYF. Full variable domain (outside the CDR3, taken from reference TRBV5-1 and TRBJ2-5): KAGVTQTPRYLIKTRGQQVTLSCSPISGHRSVSWYQQTPGQGLQFLFEYFSETQRNKGNFPGRFSGRQFSNSRSEMNVSTLELGDSALYLCASPQGVETQYFGPGTRLLVL.

This clone occurred once. V usage is TRBV6-1 and J usage is TRBJ1-1; no reliable D call. CDR1 and CDR2 (germline): MNHNS, SASEGT. Trimming took 9 bases from V and 6 from J, leaving 11 bases between them. CDR3 length: 11 amino acids. DNA of the CDR3: TGTGCCAGTCGAGAAGTCTCTGAAGCTTTCTTT. Translating it yields CASREVSEAFF.

V is TRBV2 and J is TRBJ2-5, with TRBD2 identical over 7 bases. Germline CDR1 SNHLY, CDR2 FYNNEI. The trim removed 7 bases at V and 1 base at J, leaving 9 bases unmatched. CDR3 length: 15 amino acids. CDR3 coding DNA: TGTGCCAGCACTGCGGGGGTTATCCCCCAAGAGACCCAGTACTTC. Protein: CASTAGVIPQETQYF.

V gene TRBV6-6 combines with J gene TRBJ2-7; 7 nucleotides align to TRBD2. CDR1 and CDR2 (germline): MNHNY, SVGAGI (reference sequence). V shed 2 bases and J 6 bases; nucleotides not matched to a gene: 4. The CDR3 sequence is 13 residues long. CDR3 coding DNA: TGTGCCAGCAGTTACACCTCGGGGGGCGAGCAGTACTTC. Residues: CASSYTSGGEQYF.

The chain carries TRBV5-6 and TRBJ1-5; D is perhaps TRBD1 (6 bases). Trimming left V 1 base short and J 4 bases short, with 15 bases between. Germline CDR1 SGHDT, CDR2 YYEEEE. The length of the CDR3 is 16 residues. Here the CDR3 DNA reads TGTGCCAGCAGCTTGTCCGGGGGGCTGAGGAATCAGCCCCAGCATTTT. Its translation is CASSLSGGLRNQPQHF.

The genes are TRBV15 and TRBJ1-4; 8 nucleotides match TRBD1. The CDR3 is 16 residues long. The V gene's germline CDR1 is LNHNV and CDR2 YYDKDF (reference sequence). V lost 5 bases, J lost 8 bases, and 13 bases stayed unmatched. CDR3 sequence (DNA): TGTGCCACCAGCGGGCGGATACAGGGGGGGGTAGAAAAACTGTTTTTT. Amino acid sequence: CATSGRIQGGVEKLFF.